The 24 T cell receptor beta chains listed next were all sequenced from one sample in a study of PD-L1 blockade in urothelial cancer. Sequencing used immunoSEQ multiplex PCR; TCRdb keeps in-frame clones, though not all of them. The table lists just under 30,000 clones, more than 75% of them singletons. The starting material was PBMCs, obtained around atezolizumab (anti-PD-L1) treatment. These receptors all stem from a man between 50 and 59 years old with urothelial cancer.

The chain recombines TRBV27 with TRBJ2-1; 12 bases are a match to TRBD2. Germline trimming cut 5 bases from V and 6 bases from J; bases unmatched to any gene: 11. This CDR3 is 17 amino acids long. The germline CDR1 and CDR2 sequences are MNHEY and SMNVEV (reference sequence). The CDR3 is CASSPETLAGGGNEQFF. The CDR3 coding sequence is TGTGCCAGCAGTCCAGAAACACTAGCGGGAGGTGGCAATGAGCAGTTCTTC.

The chain links TRBV18 to TRBJ2-1; perhaps TRBD2 as D (6 bases). There are 15 residues in the CDR3. The V end was cut by 0 bases, the J end by 8 bases, with 14 bases between. From germline, CDR1 is KGHSH and CDR2 LQKENI. The chain's CDR3 is CASSPPPRGRDEQFF. The DNA for the CDR3 is TGTGCCAGCTCACCACCTCCGCGGGGCAGGGATGAGCAGTTCTTC. The entire variable domain, with the rest obtained from reference TRBV18 and TRBJ2-1, is as follows: NAGVMQNPRHLVRRRGQEARLRCSPMKGHSHVYWYRQLPEEGLKFMVYLQKENIIDESGMPKERFSAEFPKEGPSILRIQQVVRGDSAAYFCASSPPPRGRDEQFFGPGTRLTVL.

This clone has more than one count but fewer than ten. CDR3 region: CASSYRGLWDTQYF. CDR3 DNA: TGTGCCAGCAGCTACAGGGGGCTTTGGGATACGCAGTATTTT. This rearrangement joins TRBV2 to TRBJ2-3; the match to TRBD1 covers 9 bases. CDR1 SNHLY and CDR2 FYNNEI come from the germline V gene. The CDR3 consists of 14 residues. Trimming at V came to 6 bases and at J to 6 bases, leaving 7 bases not matched to a gene.

Relative to its sample, this clone is medium-sized (0.01 to 0.1%). The J gene is TRBJ2-5, the V gene TRBV25-1; TRBD2 aligns across 9 bases. The CDR3 consists of 15 residues. Germline values: CDR1 MGHDK, CDR2 SYGVNS. J lost 5 bases, V lost 2 bases, and 6 bases had no gene match. CDR3 nucleotide sequence: TGTGCCAGCAGTGAAATGGCGGGAGGGCGGGAGACCCAGTACTTC. This gives the protein CASSEMAGGRETQYF.

This chain connects TRBV6-6 to TRBJ2-5; 9 nucleotides align to TRBD1. Germline CDR1 is MNHNY and CDR2 is SVGAGI (reference sequence). With V trimmed by 5 bases and J by 4 bases, 11 bases remained unmatched. The CDR3 runs to 16 residues. The CDR3 region has the DNA TGTGCCAGCAGTAAACCCGACAGGGGGGGAGGAGAGACCCAGTACTTC. Its translation: CASSKPDRGGGETQYF.

The chain combines TRBV10-2 with TRBJ1-5; a possible D gene is TRBD1 (5 bases). V shed 4 bases and J shed 5 bases, with 9 bases lying between them. The CDR3 sequence is 13 residues long. Germline V gene data show CDR1 as WSHSY and CDR2 as SAAADI. Here the CDR3 reads CASSVDRDQPQHF. CDR3 nucleotides: TGCGCCAGCAGTGTTGACAGAGATCAGCCCCAGCATTTT.

The CDR3 DNA is TGTGCCAGCAGTTTAAGCTGGCCGGTAGCGGGAACGTTGGAGCAGTACTTC. This encodes CASSLSWPVAGTLEQYF. V is TRBV28 and J is TRBJ2-7; 8 bases fit TRBD2. Germline CDR1 and CDR2: MDHEN and SYDVKM. The CDR3 loop spans 17 amino acids. The junction had 16 bases not matched to a gene; V was cut back by 2 bases and J by 7 bases.

The chain joins TRBV6-4 to TRBJ2-1, with a possible D match to TRBD2 (5 bases). The germline gives CDR1 MRHNA, CDR2 SNTAGT. The CDR3 sequence is 15 residues long. Trimming shortened V by 2 bases and J by 2 bases, and 10 bases separated the two germline ends. The CDR3 sequence: CASSDAGNPYNEQFF. The DNA of the CDR3 is TGTGCCAGCAGTGACGCGGGTAACCCCTACAATGAGCAGTTCTTC.

On this clone: In this CDR3 the conserved last residue, phenylalanine or tryptophan, is missing, so a read error is likely. No DNA is shown, since the ends of the CDR3 on it are uncertain; the CDR3 is the one TCRdb lists. This rearrangement joins TRBV30 to TRBJ2-4; whether TRBD2, the table's D call, matches the DNA was not checked. With termini counted, the CDR3 has 9 amino acids. Germline CDR1 GTSNPN, CDR2 SVGIG (reference sequence). This CDR3 is CAWRGLGHP.

V gene TRBV5-1 combines with J gene TRBJ1-2; tentative D call: TRBD1 (5 bases). CDR1 and CDR2 (germline): SGHRS, YFSETQ. V was pared by 5 bases and J by 3 bases, with 26 bases between. The CDR3 extends over 18 amino acids. CDR3 sequence: CASRYDTGRAVRYYGYTF. The CDR3 bases are TGCGCCAGCAGATACGATACGGGCAGGGCCGTAAGATACTATGGCTACACCTTC.

This chain uses TRBV6-1 with TRBJ2-5; tentatively, D is TRBD2 (6 bases). With 3 bases removed from V and 4 bases from J, the gap between germline ends came to 18 bases. This CDR3 is built from 16 residues. Germline V gene lookup returns CDR1 MNHNS and CDR2 SASEGT. The CDR3 bases are TGTGCCAGCAGTGAGGATTCACGGGACTGGCGAGAGACCCAGTACTTC. This encodes CASSEDSRDWRETQYF.

The chain combines TRBV5-1 with TRBJ2-1; 7 bases match TRBD2. The V and J ends lost 2 bases and 2 bases, in that order; junction bases with no gene match: 1. The germline CDR1 and CDR2 sequences are SGHRS and YFSETQ. The CDR3 is 14 amino acids. The CDR3 spells CASSLGTTYNEQFF. DNA of the CDR3: TGCGCCAGCAGCTTAGGGACTACCTACAATGAGCAGTTCTTC.

V gene TRBV27 combines with J gene TRBJ1-6; no clear D. This CDR3 has 17 residues. CDR1 and CDR2 from the germline V gene are MNHEY and SMNVEV (reference sequence). Between the trimmed V and J ends, which lost 1 base and 0 bases, there was a span of 10 bases. As DNA, the CDR3 is TGTGCCAGCAGTTTATACCAGGCCAGCTCCTATAATTCACCCCTCCACTTT. Encoded protein: CASSLYQASSYNSPLHF.

The V call is TRBV6-6, the J call TRBJ2-5, with 11 bases fitting TRBD2. The germline V gene has CDR1 MNHNY and CDR2 SVGAGI (reference sequence). V dropped 2 bases and J dropped 7; count of bases not matched to a gene: 6. CDR3 length: 15 residues. CDR3 region: CASSYLSGREGTQYF. CDR3 coding DNA: TGTGCCAGCAGTTACCTTAGCGGGAGGGAGGGGACCCAGTACTTC.

Here the CDR3 reads CASSHETSGGIGELFF. In nucleotides, the CDR3 is TGCGCCAGCAGCCATGAGACTAGCGGGGGAATCGGGGAGCTGTTTTTT. The chain couples TRBV4-3 to TRBJ2-2, with 12 bases identical to TRBD2. Germline CDR1 and CDR2: LGHNA and YSLEER. J was trimmed by 7 bases and V by 3 bases; bases with no gene match: 6. CDR3 length: 16 residues.

The chain carries TRBV7-9 and TRBJ2-5, with D unresolved. Germline V gene data show CDR1 as SEHNR and CDR2 as FQNEAQ (reference sequence). V dropped 0 bases and J dropped 5 bases, with 7 bases sitting between them. CDR3 length equals 13 residues. The CDR3 DNA is TGTGCCAGCAGCTTAGCGATAGAGGAGACCCAGTACTTC. Its translation: CASSLAIEETQYF.

This clone was observed a few times. The rearrangement uses TRBV15 and TRBJ2-5; D uncertain. Germline V CDR1 and CDR2: LNHNV, YYDKDF (reference sequence). Trimming cost V 8 bases and J 5 bases, with 9 bases left between them. The CDR3 is made up of 11 amino acids. This chain's CDR3 is CATGVEETQYF. The CDR3 DNA reads TGTGCCACCGGTGTCGAGGAGACCCAGTACTTC.

The chain carries TRBV11-2 and TRBJ1-1; possible D gene TRBD1, 5 bases. CDR3 length: 14 residues. V dropped 2 bases and J dropped 6 bases, with 13 bases sitting between them. Germline-derived CDR1 and CDR2 are SGHAT and FQNNGV. CDR3 DNA sequence: TGTGCCAGCAGCTTAAACCAGGGAGGCGCTGAAGCTTTCTTT. Encoded protein: CASSLNQGGAEAFF.

This chain joins TRBV19 and TRBJ1-2, with 9 bases identical to TRBD1. CDR3 length: 14 residues. Germline V CDR1 and CDR2: LNHDA, SQIVND (reference sequence). V shed 6 bases and J 2 bases; nucleotides not matched to a gene: 4. This CDR3 is CASSNDRGNYGYTF. For the CDR3, the DNA is TGTGCCAGTAGCAACGACAGGGGGAACTATGGCTACACCTTC.

V is TRBV30 and J is TRBJ2-7; 7 nucleotides agree with TRBD2. Unmatched junction bases numbered 3, after V lost 7 bases and J lost 0 bases. Looked up from germline, CDR1 is GTSNPN and CDR2 is SVGIG (reference sequence). The CDR3 is 12 amino acids. CDR3 loop: CAFGGSSYEQYF. CDR3 bases: TGTGCCTTCGGGGGGAGCTCCTACGAGCAGTACTTC.

In nucleotides, the CDR3 is TGTGCCAGCAGGAGCAGACAGGGGGCAGAAGGCTACACCTTC. This encodes CASRSRQGAEGYTF. The rearrangement uses TRBV27 and TRBJ1-2; 10 nucleotides match TRBD1. CDR3 length: 14 amino acids. Germline loops: CDR1 MNHEY, CDR2 SMNVEV (reference sequence). The trim removed 6 bases at V and 8 bases at J, leaving 9 bases unmatched.

J is TRBJ2-7 and V is TRBV9; TRBD2 matches at 15 bases. Germline loops: CDR1 SGDLS, CDR2 YYNGEE. V gave up 10 bases and J gave up 0 bases; unmatched junction bases: 8. This CDR3 has 16 amino acids. The CDR3, as DNA: TGTGCCGGGGGGACTAGCGGGAGGCGGGGCTCCTACGAGCAGTACTTC. Translated, it gives CAGGTSGRRGSYEQYF.

This clone was counted once. V is TRBV11-2 and J is TRBJ2-7; D gene ambiguous. The germline V gene has CDR1 SGHAT and CDR2 FQNNGV. V lost 1 base and J lost 1, with 8 bases in between. The CDR3 length is 14 residues. DNA for the CDR3: TGTGCCAGCAGCTTAGCGTTCGCGTCCTACGAGCAGTACTTC. The encoded protein is CASSLAFASYEQYF.

V usage is TRBV18 and J usage is TRBJ1-1; 11 nucleotides match TRBD1. Trimming took 1 base from V and 1 from J; bases not matched to a gene: 14. Germline CDR1 is KGHSH and CDR2 is LQKENI. CDR3 length: 20 residues. The CDR3: CASSPLPGTGGFVSNTEAFF. The CDR3 DNA reads TGTGCCAGCTCACCACTCCCCGGGACAGGGGGTTTCGTTTCGAACACTGAAGCTTTCTTT.